What follows are 25 T cell receptor beta chains derived from one specimen sequenced in a study of CD8 T cells in ankylosing spondylitis. Whole-study results and caveats: A motif in TCR beta, a set of roughly eight highly homologous variants, appeared characteristic of ankylosing spondylitis blood.

Which antigens these TCRs recognize remains unknown. TCRdb passed the 5' RACE reads through MiXCR, listing each CDR3 protein once. Found here are about 540,000 distinct CDR3 sequences, 12% of them singletons; the top ten hold approximately 6.3%. Input material: blood, either unsorted or a sorted T cell fraction (not recorded which). The receptors were gathered from a male donor with ankylosing spondylitis.

This clonotype was recorded many times. The chain links TRBV27 to TRBJ2-1; 11 positions agree with TRBD2. The germline V gene has CDR1 MNHEY and CDR2 SMNVEV (reference sequence). The V and J ends lost 8 bases and 4 bases, in that order; junction bases with no gene match: 1. This CDR3 contains 13 residues. The CDR3 spells CASRTSGYNEQFF. The CDR3 nucleotides read TGTGCCAGCCGGACTAGCGGGTACAATGAGCAGTTCTTC.

The J gene is TRBJ1-2, the V gene TRBV12-3 or TRBV12-4; D is undetermined. CDR3 length: 14 residues. The V and J ends lost 1 base and 1 base respectively, with 7 bases between them. The CDR3 nucleotides read TGTGCCAGCAGTTTAGGTTCCCATAACTATGGCTACACCTTC. It encodes CASSLGSHNYGYTF.

V gene TRBV5-1 combines with J gene TRBJ1-4; the D gene is possibly TRBD1 (5 bases). Trimming removed 0 bases from V and 8 bases from J, with 14 bases in between. The CDR3 has 15 amino acids. CDR1 is SGHRS and CDR2 is YFSETQ in the germline V gene. The CDR3 protein is CASSLAREGQEKLFF. Written as DNA, the CDR3 is TGCGCCAGCAGCTTGGCCAGGGAGGGTCAAGAAAAACTGTTTTTT.

V and J are TRBV7-6 and TRBJ2-7; TRBD2 matches at 11 bases. V trimming: 1 base; J trimming: 2 bases; junction bases outside the gene matches: 1. Germline CDR1 reads SGHVS; CDR2 reads FNYEAQ. The CDR3 extends over 15 amino acids. CDR3 DNA: TGTGCCAGCAGCTTAGAACTAGCGGGAGCCTACGAGCAGTACTTC. Amino acid sequence: CASSLELAGAYEQYF.

Only a few counts were recorded for this clonotype. The J gene is TRBJ1-5, the V gene TRBV6-1; 7 positions match TRBD1. Trimming at V came to 4 bases and at J to 0 bases, leaving 3 bases not matched to a gene. Germline values: CDR1 MNHNS, CDR2 SASEGT. There are 15 residues in the CDR3. This CDR3 reads CASSAGGDSNQPQHF. The CDR3 coding sequence is TGTGCCAGCAGTGCAGGGGGGGATAGCAATCAGCCCCAGCATTTT.

At least ten counts were recorded for this clonotype. The J gene is TRBJ2-7, the V gene TRBV20-1; 9 nucleotides agree with TRBD1. This CDR3 has 12 residues. Germline V CDR1 and CDR2: DFQATT, SNEGSKA (reference sequence). The CDR3: CGSGQGWNEQYF. For the CDR3, the DNA is TGCGGCTCGGGACAGGGTTGGAACGAGCAGTACTTC.

V gene TRBV7-6 combines with J gene TRBJ2-1; D might be TRBD1 (5 bases). CDR1 and CDR2 from the germline V gene are SGHVS and FNYEAQ. The CDR3 consists of 18 residues. V lost 1 base and J lost 9, with 25 bases in between. CDR3 in amino acids: CASSLVWDLTKGWGEQFF. CDR3 nucleotides: TGTGCCAGCAGCTTAGTGTGGGATTTGACCAAGGGGTGGGGTGAGCAGTTCTTC.

This chain uses TRBV29-1 with TRBJ1-5, with D tentatively TRBD1 (5 bases). Per the germline V gene, CDR1 is SQVTM and CDR2 is ANQGSEA. The CDR3 runs to 13 residues. Trimming removed 4 bases at V and 6 bases at J, with 13 bases between. The CDR3 is CSVGFGASQPQHF. CDR3 DNA sequence: TGCAGCGTTGGATTTGGGGCTAGTCAGCCCCAGCATTTT.

V and J are TRBV9 and TRBJ2-7, with TRBD2 matching 8 bases. CDR1 and CDR2 (germline): SGDLS, YYNGEE. J was trimmed by 4 bases and V by 4 bases; bases with no gene match: 10. CDR3 size: 15 residues. The CDR3 is CASSQREGGWYEQYF. The CDR3 coding sequence is TGTGCCAGCAGCCAACGGGAGGGGGGATGGTACGAGCAGTACTTC.

The chain recombines TRBV6-5 with TRBJ2-5; TRBD2 matches 14 bases. V shed 0 bases, J shed 0 bases, and the junction held 3 bases outside the gene matches. CDR3 size: 18 residues. Per the germline V gene, CDR1 is MNHEY and CDR2 is SVGAGI. The CDR3: CASSYSGLAGAYQETQYF. In nucleotides, the CDR3 is TGTGCCAGCAGTTACTCGGGACTAGCGGGAGCCTACCAAGAGACCCAGTACTTC.

This clonotype was found a few times. V is TRBV5-1 and J is TRBJ1-5; 7 bases are shared with TRBD1. This CDR3 is built from 14 residues. Trimming at V came to 2 bases and at J to 6 bases, leaving 5 bases not matched to a gene. Germline CDR1 and CDR2: SGHRS and YFSETQ. CDR3 nucleotide sequence: TGCGCCAGCAGCTTAGGACAGGTCGGTCAGCCCCAGCATTTT. It yields the protein CASSLGQVGQPQHF. The full variable domain, in which reference TRBV5-1 and TRBJ1-5 provide the parts outside the CDR3, is KAGVTQTPRYLIKTRGQQVTLSCSPISGHRSVSWYQQTPGQGLQFLFEYFSETQRNKGNFPGRFSGRQFSNSRSEMNVSTLELGDSALYLCASSLGQVGQPQHFGDGTRLSIL.

The chain carries TRBV5-1 and TRBJ2-5, with TRBD2 matching over 10 bases. After removal of 4 bases from V and 4 bases from J, the junction contained 10 bases not matched to a gene. CDR1 and CDR2 (germline): SGHRS, YFSETQ. This CDR3 spans 16 amino acids. CDR3 amino acids: CASSPPGTSAIETQYF. The CDR3 region has the DNA TGCGCCAGCAGCCCACCGGGGACTAGCGCAATAGAGACCCAGTACTTC.

The V call is TRBV20-1, the J call TRBJ1-6, with D unclear. Trimming took off 0 bases at V and 14 bases at J, with 11 bases between the two ends. The CDR3 is 12 residues long. CDR1 and CDR2 from the germline V gene are DFQATT and SNEGSKA (reference sequence). The CDR3 sequence is CSARDATPTLHF. The CDR3 nucleotides are TGCAGTGCTAGAGATGCGACCCCGACCCTCCACTTT.

This clonotype occurred a few times. This chain joins TRBV5-1 and TRBJ2-3; D might be TRBD1 or TRBD2, each matching 5 bases. The V end lost 0 bases, the J end lost 4 bases, and 12 bases lay between the germline ends. Germline V CDR1 and CDR2: SGHRS, YFSETQ. This CDR3 region has 15 residues. The CDR3 is CASSLAMGESDTQYF. In DNA, the CDR3 is TGCGCCAGCAGCTTGGCCATGGGGGAGTCAGATACGCAGTATTTT.

This clonotype has more than one count but fewer than ten. The CDR3 DNA reads as TGTGCCAGCACCGTAGGGACCGCAGGGGGGCATACAAAAGAGACCCAGTACTTC. Its protein is CASTVGTAGGHTKETQYF. The V and J genes are TRBV11-2 and TRBJ2-5; D possibly corresponds to TRBD1 (7 bases). The CDR3 consists of 18 residues. CDR1 is SGHAT and CDR2 is FQNNGV in the germline V gene. The V end was cut by 7 bases, the J end by 3 bases, with 27 bases between. The full variable domain, with the rest looked up from reference TRBV11-2 and TRBJ2-5, is EAGVAQSPRYKIIEKRQSVAFWCNPISGHATLYWYQQILGQGPKLLIQFQNNGVVDDSQLPKDRFSAERLKGVDSTLKIQPAKLEDSAVYLCASTVGTAGGHTKETQYFGPGTRLLVL.

This chain connects TRBV7-2 to TRBJ2-1, with D possibly matching TRBD2 (6 bases). The CDR3 is 15 residues long. Trimming pared 2 bases from V and 7 bases from J, leaving 15 bases between. Germline V lookup: CDR1 SGHTA, CDR2 FQGNSA. The CDR3 DNA reads TGTGCCAGCAGCTTACAGGGACTCGTACGGAATGAGCAGTTCTTC. Protein product: CASSLQGLVRNEQFF.

V is TRBV12-3 or TRBV12-4 and J is TRBJ2-2; 7 bases are a match to TRBD2. V was pared by 3 bases and J by 4 bases, with 8 bases of the junction left unmatched. CDR3 length: 16 residues. The CDR3, as DNA: TGTGCCAGCAGTTTGCAAGGACCGGGAGGCACCGGGGAGCTGTTTTTT. This encodes CASSLQGPGGTGELFF.

This clonotype was picked up a small number of times. The chain uses TRBV30 and TRBJ1-2; D is undetermined. The V end was cut by 2 bases, the J end by 3 bases, with 16 bases between. This CDR3 has 15 residues. Germline V gives CDR1 GTSNPN, CDR2 SVGIG (reference sequence). The CDR3 sequence is CAWSPIWDWDYGYTF. The CDR3 coding sequence is TGTGCCTGGAGTCCCATCTGGGATTGGGACTATGGCTACACCTTC.

This clonotype was seen a handful of times. The rearrangement uses TRBV5-1 and TRBJ2-3, with 11 bases identical to TRBD1. Germline CDR1 SGHRS, CDR2 YFSETQ. The junction had 6 bases not matched to a gene; V was cut back by 4 bases and J by 5 bases. The CDR3 has 15 amino acids. The CDR3 DNA is TGCGCCAGCAGCCCAGGACAGGGGGCTATAGATACGCAGTATTTT. Residues: CASSPGQGAIDTQYF. Full variable domain (outside the CDR3, taken from reference TRBV5-1 and TRBJ2-3): KAGVTQTPRYLIKTRGQQVTLSCSPISGHRSVSWYQQTPGQGLQFLFEYFSETQRNKGNFPGRFSGRQFSNSRSEMNVSTLELGDSALYLCASSPGQGAIDTQYFGPGTRLTVL.

Worth noting for this clonotype: Germline and junction disagree at one end, which may indicate a read error. V gene TRBV3-1 combines with J gene TRBJ1-1, with 8 bases lining up with TRBD1. This CDR3 region has 14 residues. CDR1 is LGHDT and CDR2 is YNNKEL in the germline V gene (reference sequence). CDR3 sequence (DNA): TGTGCCAGCAGCCAAGATCTGGGACAGGCCATGACCAAATTT. Its translation is CASSQDLGQAMTKF.

This clonotype was seen repeatedly, ten times or more. The junction departs from the called germline gene at one end, perhaps through a read error. V gene TRBV4-1 combines with J gene TRBJ1-6, with TRBD1 matching 7 bases. Germline loops: CDR1 MGHRA, CDR2 YSYEKL. This CDR3 has 11 residues. The DNA for the CDR3 is TGCGCCAGCAGCCGACAGGGCCAACTTATCTTT. Residues: CASSRQGQLIF.

The J gene is TRBJ2-1, the V gene TRBV4-2; weak D call: TRBD2 (5 bases). With 1 base removed from V and 2 bases from J, the gap between germline ends came to 15 bases. Germline CDR1 is LGHNA and CDR2 is YNFKEQ. This CDR3 has 17 amino acids. The CDR3 nucleotides are TGTGCCAGCAGCCAAGCGTATAGAGGGTTGGCCTACAATGAGCAGTTCTTC. Protein: CASSQAYRGLAYNEQFF.

The chain uses TRBV12-3 or TRBV12-4 and TRBJ1-6; D uncertain. V lost 10 bases to trimming and J lost 5 bases, with 9 bases between them. The CDR3 is 12 residues long. CDR3 protein: CANDTDNSPLHF. DNA for the CDR3: TGTGCCAACGACACCGATAATTCACCCCTCCACTTT.

In its sample, this clonotype was seen a few times. Sequence at one end of the junction differs from germline and may be a read error. Written as DNA, the CDR3 is TGTGCCAGCAGCTTGGCCGGATGGTCTAGCGGGAGAGAATCCTTCAGCTTC. This translates into CASSLAGWSSGRESFSF. The chain couples TRBV5-5 to TRBJ2-4, with 10 nucleotides matching TRBD2. The germline V gene encodes CDR1 SGHKS and CDR2 YYEKEE (reference sequence). This CDR3 is built from 17 residues.

This clonotype was counted many times. The CDR3 coding sequence is TGTGCCAGCAGCTCGCACGCCCCCTCAACTCTAGTAGGCTCCTACAATGAGCAGTTCTTC. The encoded protein is CASSSHAPSTLVGSYNEQFF. The genes are TRBV7-9 and TRBJ2-1; no reliable D call. Germline V lookup: CDR1 SEHNR, CDR2 FQNEAQ (reference sequence). The CDR3 totals 20 residues. V dropped 4 bases and J dropped 0 bases, with 25 bases sitting between them.